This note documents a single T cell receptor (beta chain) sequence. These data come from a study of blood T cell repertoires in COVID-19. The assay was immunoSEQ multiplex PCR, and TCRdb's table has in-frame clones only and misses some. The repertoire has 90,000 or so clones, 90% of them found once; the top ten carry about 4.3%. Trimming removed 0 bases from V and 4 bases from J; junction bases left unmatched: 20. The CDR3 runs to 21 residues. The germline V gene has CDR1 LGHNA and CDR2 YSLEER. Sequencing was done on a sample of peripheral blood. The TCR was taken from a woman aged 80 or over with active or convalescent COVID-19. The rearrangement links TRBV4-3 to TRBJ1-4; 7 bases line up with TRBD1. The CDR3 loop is CASSQEVNRGATQTINEKLFF. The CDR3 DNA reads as TGCGCCAGCAGCCAAGAGGTGAACAGGGGCGCCACCCAAACGATTAATGAAAAACTGTTTTTT.